One and the same sample provided the 12 T cell receptor beta chains below, sequenced in a study of cytomegalovirus exposure and HLA in healthy donors. The PCR had 60 Vbeta and 13 Jbeta primers. The protocol was immunoSEQ multiplex PCR, while the TCRdb copy is restricted to in-frame clones and leaves out a portion. The profile covers about 200,000 clones, with approximately 82% appearing a single time and approximately 1.8% taken by the ten largest. The sample consisted of PBMCs. The receptor source for this set is a man aged 40-49 years in good health and CMV-seropositive.

Turning to this clone: The sample carries other DNA sequences with the same CDR3. The V and J genes are TRBV5-1 and TRBJ1-1; D not resolved. V was trimmed by 0 bases and J by 3 bases, leaving 6 bases between them. The CDR3 is made up of 13 amino acids. Per germline, CDR1 SGHRS and CDR2 YFSETQ. The CDR3 region is CASSLGQDTEAFF. CDR3 coding DNA: TGCGCCAGCAGCTTGGGTCAGGACACTGAAGCTTTCTTT.

This clone has ten or more counts. V gene TRBV6-5 combines with J gene TRBJ1-2; D unclear. The CDR3 has 12 amino acids. The germline V gene has CDR1 MNHEY and CDR2 SVGAGI. Trimming left V 8 bases short and J 4 bases short, with 11 bases between. In DNA form, the CDR3 reads TGTGCCAGCTCACTAGGCGGCTATGGCTACACCTTC. Its protein product is CASSLGGYGYTF.

This chain connects TRBV7-6 to TRBJ2-7; 7 nucleotides align to TRBD1. Looked up from germline, CDR1 is SGHVS and CDR2 is FNYEAQ. The trim removed 1 base at V and 2 bases at J, leaving 11 bases unmatched. This CDR3 spans 17 amino acids. CDR3 residues: CASSLGYPGGLTYEQYF. The CDR3, as DNA: TGTGCCAGCAGCTTAGGGTATCCAGGGGGATTAACCTACGAGCAGTACTTC.

V and J are TRBV5-1 and TRBJ1-2, with 8 bases that match TRBD1. The germline CDR1 and CDR2 sequences are SGHRS and YFSETQ. This CDR3 comprises 14 residues. After removal of 3 bases from V and 7 bases from J, the junction contained 8 bases not matched to a gene. CDR3: CASSSGQGPSGYTF. The CDR3 DNA reads as TGCGCCAGCAGCTCCGGACAGGGACCGAGTGGCTACACCTTC.

This chain uses TRBV11-2 with TRBJ2-2; 11 bases line up with TRBD2. CDR3 length: 16 amino acids. Germline CDR1 SGHAT, CDR2 FQNNGV. V trimming: 4 bases; J trimming: 6 bases; junction bases outside the gene matches: 7. DNA for the CDR3: TGTGCCAGCAGCTCCCTTAGCGGGAGGGCCTCCGGGGAGCTGTTTTTT. It translates to CASSSLSGRASGELFF.

The chain couples TRBV11-2 to TRBJ2-6; TRBD1 matches 8 bases. Looked up from germline, CDR1 is SGHAT and CDR2 is FQNNGV. CDR3 size: 17 residues. V gave up 1 base and J gave up 3 bases; unmatched junction bases: 5. CDR3 in amino acids: CASSLVGTGSGANVLTF. DNA of the CDR3: TGTGCCAGCAGCTTAGTCGGGACAGGTAGTGGGGCCAACGTCCTGACTTTC.

This chain links TRBV7-3 with TRBJ2-3, with 12 bases identical to TRBD2. Trimming cost V 2 bases and J 0 bases; bases outside gene matches: 6. CDR1 is SGHTA, CDR2 FQGTGA, per germline. The CDR3 is 18 residues long. The DNA of the CDR3 is TGTGCCAGCAGCTTATCGCTAGCGGGAGGGCGAAGCACAGATACGCAGTATTTT. This codes for CASSLSLAGGRSTDTQYF.

This clone is a singleton in its sample. The CDR3 nucleotides read TGTGCCAGCAGTGAGGGGACAGTAGTCACTGAAGCTTTCTTT. This encodes CASSEGTVVTEAFF. The J gene is TRBJ1-1, the V gene TRBV2; the match to TRBD1 covers 7 bases. Germline CDR1 reads SNHLY; CDR2 reads FYNNEI. The length of the CDR3 is 14 residues. Germline trimming cut 3 bases from V and 4 bases from J; bases unmatched to any gene: 5.

On this clone: The sample contains more than one DNA sequence encoding this CDR3. J is TRBJ1-1 and V is TRBV28; TRBD1 is a possible D gene (5 bases). Trimming left V 5 bases short and J 4 bases short, with 8 bases between. Germline lookup yields CDR1 MDHEN and CDR2 SYDVKM. The CDR3 sequence is 12 residues long. This CDR3 is CASSTGGTEAFF. DNA for the CDR3: TGTGCCAGCAGTACAGGCGGCACTGAAGCTTTCTTT.

V gene TRBV9 combines with J gene TRBJ2-7; D call uncertain. Germline V lookup: CDR1 SGDLS, CDR2 YYNGEE. V was trimmed by 0 bases and J by 6 bases, leaving 10 bases between them. The CDR3 has 13 amino acids. The CDR3 here is CASSVVPSGEQYF. CDR3 coding DNA: TGTGCCAGCAGCGTAGTCCCCTCGGGCGAGCAGTACTTC.

The chain has TRBV7-2 and TRBJ1-5; possible D gene TRBD1, 5 bases. Trimming left V 1 base short and J 1 base short, with 5 bases between. The CDR3 is made up of 14 amino acids. Germline V gene sequence: CDR1 SGHTA, CDR2 FQGNSA. The DNA for the CDR3 is TGTGCCAGCAGCTTAGGACAGAGCAATCAGCCCCAGCATTTT. This encodes CASSLGQSNQPQHF.

There are a few counts of this clone. The chain recombines TRBV11-3 with TRBJ2-2, with a tentative D call TRBD2 (6 bases). Trimming removed 3 bases at V and 1 base at J, with 9 bases between. This CDR3 is built from 15 residues. From germline, CDR1 is SGHNT and CDR2 YENEEA. Here the CDR3 reads CASSFGRGNTGELFF. The CDR3 nucleotides read TGTGCCAGCAGCTTCGGGCGGGGGAACACCGGGGAGCTGTTTTTT.